The clone carrying this T cell receptor beta chain was found a few times. Its antigen is as yet unknown. Genes and germline are mouse. Read data end 1 residue before the CDR3 end; the end is taken from the germline J gene. The data originate from a study of tissue T cells after allogeneic stem cell transplantation. Study results and limitations: Sampling depth was limited, and the cohort was small and clinically varied. Within patients, tissue anatomy strongly shaped TCR repertoire composition. Motif-based clustering found tissue-specific repertoire signatures shared across patients, though few clones were shared.

Repertoires were generated with immunoSEQ multiplex PCR, while TCRdb's copy carries only in-frame clones and drops some. The sample shows thousands of clones, roughly a third of them seen only once. CDR3 length equals 16 residues. Germline V CDR1 and CDR2: LGHNA, YNLKQL (reference sequence). The V gene end was trimmed by 1 base and the J gene end by 1 base; junction bases not matched to a gene: 3. Specified time point: mouse harvest day 14 after allogeneic transplant. Each mouse received 10^7 T-cell-depleted marrow cells plus 10^6 splenic CD5+ T cells by tail vein. This clonotype was sampled from a female BALB/c mouse given C57BL/6 T cells with graft-versus-host disease after an allogeneic hematopoietic cell transplant. The rearrangement links TRBV5 to TRBJ2-3; 9 bases are a match to TRBD2. The sequencing sample was made of skin. This CDR3 reads CASSQARDWGAETLYF. The sequenced CDR3 bases are TGTGCCAGCAGCCAAGCCCGGGACTGGGGTGCAGAAACGCTGTAT.